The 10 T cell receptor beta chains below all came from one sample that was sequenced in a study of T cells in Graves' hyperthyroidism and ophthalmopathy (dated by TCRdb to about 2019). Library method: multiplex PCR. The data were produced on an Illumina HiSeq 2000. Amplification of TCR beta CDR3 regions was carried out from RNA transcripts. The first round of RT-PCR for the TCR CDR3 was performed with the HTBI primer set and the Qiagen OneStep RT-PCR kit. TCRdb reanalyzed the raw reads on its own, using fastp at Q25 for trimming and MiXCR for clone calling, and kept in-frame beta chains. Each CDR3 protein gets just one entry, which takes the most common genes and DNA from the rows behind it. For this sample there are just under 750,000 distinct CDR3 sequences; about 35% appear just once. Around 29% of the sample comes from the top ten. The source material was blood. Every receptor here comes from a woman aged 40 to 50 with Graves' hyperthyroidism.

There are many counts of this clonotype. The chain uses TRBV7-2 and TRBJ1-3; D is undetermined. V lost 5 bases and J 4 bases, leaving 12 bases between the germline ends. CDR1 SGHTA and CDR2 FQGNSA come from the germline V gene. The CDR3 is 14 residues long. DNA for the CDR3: TGTGCCAGCAGCCACGGAAGACTGGGAAACACCATATATTTT. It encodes CASSHGRLGNTIYF.

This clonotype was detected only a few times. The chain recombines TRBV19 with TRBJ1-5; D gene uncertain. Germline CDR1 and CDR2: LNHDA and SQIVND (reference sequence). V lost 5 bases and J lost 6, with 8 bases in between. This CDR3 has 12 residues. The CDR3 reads CASSGRVQPQHF. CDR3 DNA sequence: TGTGCCAGTAGTGGCCGGGTTCAGCCCCAGCATTTT.

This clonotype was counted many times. The CDR3 protein is CASKSLQGNNSPLHF. For the CDR3, the DNA is TGTGCCAGCAAGTCCCTCCAGGGTAATAATTCACCCCTCCACTTT. The chain carries TRBV7-9 and TRBJ1-6; weak D call: TRBD1 (5 bases). V was shortened by 7 bases and J by 5 bases, with 15 bases between the two germline ends. The CDR3 consists of 15 residues. Germline loops: CDR1 SEHNR, CDR2 FQNEAQ (reference sequence).

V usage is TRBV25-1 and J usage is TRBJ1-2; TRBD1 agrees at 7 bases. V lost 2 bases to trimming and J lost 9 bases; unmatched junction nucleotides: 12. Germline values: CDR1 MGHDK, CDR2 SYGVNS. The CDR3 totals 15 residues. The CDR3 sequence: CASSEHSGTASSYTF. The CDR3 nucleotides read TGTGCCAGCAGTGAACACTCCGGGACAGCTTCGAGCTACACCTTC.

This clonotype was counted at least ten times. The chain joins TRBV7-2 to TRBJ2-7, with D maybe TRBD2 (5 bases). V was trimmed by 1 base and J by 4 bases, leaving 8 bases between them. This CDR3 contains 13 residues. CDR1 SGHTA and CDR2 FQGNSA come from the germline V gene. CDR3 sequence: CASSLVGVYEQYF. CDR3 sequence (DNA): TGTGCCAGCAGCTTAGTCGGGGTTTACGAGCAGTACTTC. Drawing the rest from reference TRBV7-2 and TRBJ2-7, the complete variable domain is GAGVSQSPSNKVTEKGKDVELRCDPISGHTALYWYRQSLGQGLEFLIYFQGNSAPDKSGLPSDRFSAERTGGSVSTLTIQRTQQEDSAVYLCASSLVGVYEQYFGPGTRLTVT.

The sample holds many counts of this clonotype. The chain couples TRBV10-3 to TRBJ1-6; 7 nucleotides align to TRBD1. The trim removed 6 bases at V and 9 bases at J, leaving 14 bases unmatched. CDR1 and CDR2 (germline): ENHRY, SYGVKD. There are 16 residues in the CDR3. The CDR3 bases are TGTGCCATCAGAAAAGATGGGGAGGGACAGACTTCACCCCTCCACTTT. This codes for CAIRKDGEGQTSPLHF.

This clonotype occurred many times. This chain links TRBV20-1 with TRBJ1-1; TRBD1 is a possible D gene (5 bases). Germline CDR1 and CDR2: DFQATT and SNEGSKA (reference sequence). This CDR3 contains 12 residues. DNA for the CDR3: TGCAGGGCCTCGGGACCTATCACTGAAGCTTTCTTT. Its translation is CRASGPITEAFF.

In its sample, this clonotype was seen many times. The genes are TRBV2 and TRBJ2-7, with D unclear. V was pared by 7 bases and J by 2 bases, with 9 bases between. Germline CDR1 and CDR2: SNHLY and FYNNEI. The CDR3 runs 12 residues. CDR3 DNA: TGTGCCAGCAATTCAGAGACCTACGAGCAGTACTTC. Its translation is CASNSETYEQYF. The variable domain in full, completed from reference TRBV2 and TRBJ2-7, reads EPEVTQTPSHQVTQMGQEVILRCVPISNHLYFYWYRQILGQKVEFLVSFYNNEISEKSEIFDDQFSVERPDGSNFTLKIRSTKLEDSAMYFCASNSETYEQYFGPGTRLTVT.

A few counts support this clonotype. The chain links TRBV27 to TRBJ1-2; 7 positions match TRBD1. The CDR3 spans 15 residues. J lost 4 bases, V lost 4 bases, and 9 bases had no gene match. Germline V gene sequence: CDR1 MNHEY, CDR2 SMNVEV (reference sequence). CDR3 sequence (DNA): TGTGCCAGCAGTTCGGTGACAGGGAGCATCTATGGCTACACCTTC. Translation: CASSSVTGSIYGYTF.

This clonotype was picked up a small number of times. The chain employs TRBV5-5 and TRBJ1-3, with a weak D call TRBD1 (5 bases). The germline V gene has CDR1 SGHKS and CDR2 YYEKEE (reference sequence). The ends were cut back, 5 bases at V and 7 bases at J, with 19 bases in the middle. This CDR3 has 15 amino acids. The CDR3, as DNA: TGTGCCAGCAGTGAACCGGGCAGGGCTTCGAACACCATATATTTT. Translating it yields CASSEPGRASNTIYF.